Below are 15 T cell receptor beta chains sequenced from a single sample in a study of CD8 T cells in Susac syndrome. When the RNA was reverse transcribed, random hexamers were used with an input of about 0.45 to 1 ug. TCRdb redid the calling of the immunoSEQ multiplex PCR reads with MiXCR, one entry per CDR3 protein. The sample holds more than 200,000 distinct CDR3 sequences; just under 95% are singletons and the top ten take 0.065% to 0.075%. The sample was CD4+ T cells from PBMCs. These receptors came from a human donor with multiple sclerosis.

The rearrangement joins TRBV20-1 to TRBJ2-7; 8 bases fit TRBD1. The CDR3 is made up of 14 amino acids. Germline V gene sequence: CDR1 DFQATT, CDR2 SNEGSKA (reference sequence). Trimming cost V 5 bases and J 3 bases; bases outside gene matches: 9. CDR3 coding DNA: TGCAGTGCTCCGGACAGGGTAATGGGCTACGAGCAGTACGTC. Amino acids: CSAPDRVMGYEQYV.

The chain couples TRBV30 to TRBJ1-5; possibly TRBD1 for D (5 bases). Per germline, CDR1 GTSNPN and CDR2 SVGIG (reference sequence). Trimming removed 1 base from V and 4 bases from J, with 11 bases in between. There are 14 residues in the CDR3. The CDR3 loop reads CAWSGGAYNQPQHF. The CDR3 region has the DNA TGTGCCTGGAGTGGAGGGGCCTATAATCAGCCCCAGCATTTT.

The CDR3 spells CAWSKGTEAFF. CDR3 coding DNA: TGTGCCTGGAGTAAAGGCACTGAAGCTTTCTTT. The J gene is TRBJ1-1, the V gene TRBV30; D is unresolved. This CDR3 region has 11 residues. Trimming shortened V by 2 bases and J by 4 bases, and 5 bases separated the two germline ends. From germline, CDR1 is GTSNPN and CDR2 SVGIG (reference sequence).

The chain combines TRBV7-2 with TRBJ2-5, with 7 nucleotides matching TRBD2. Trimming at V came to 5 bases and at J to 3 bases, leaving 6 bases not matched to a gene. From germline, CDR1 is SGHTA and CDR2 FQGNSA. This CDR3 region has 14 residues. The CDR3 coding sequence is TGTGCCAGCAGCCGGATTCGGGGGGAAGAGACCCAGTACTTC. Its translation: CASSRIRGEETQYF.

The J gene is TRBJ2-1, the V gene TRBV9; 9 nucleotides align to TRBD2. The CDR3 consists of 16 residues. CDR1 and CDR2 (germline): SGDLS, YYNGEE. Trimming cost V 0 bases and J 3 bases; bases outside gene matches: 4. In DNA, the CDR3 is TGTGCCAGCAGCGTAGTTAGCGGGGGAAACTACAATGAGCAGTTCTTC. Translating it yields CASSVVSGGNYNEQFF.

This clonotype was detected once. This chain connects TRBV5-1 to TRBJ2-5; 10 nucleotides align to TRBD2. Germline assignment: CDR1 SGHRS and CDR2 YFSETQ. The CDR3 contains 16 residues. V shed 1 base and J 0 bases; nucleotides not matched to a gene: 3. The CDR3 DNA reads as TGCGCCAGCAGCTTGAGACTAGCGGGTTACCAAGAGACCCAGTACTTC. Translating gives CASSLRLAGYQETQYF.

As DNA, the CDR3 is TGCAGTGCTAGGGATAGCAATCAGCCCCAGCATTTT. This sequence encodes CSARDSNQPQHF. J is TRBJ1-5 and V is TRBV20-1, with D uncertain. The CDR3 is made up of 12 amino acids. CDR1 is DFQATT and CDR2 is SNEGSKA in the germline V gene (reference sequence). V shed 3 bases and J shed 0 bases, with 3 bases lying between them.

The chain recombines TRBV9 with TRBJ2-3; D remains unclear. Between the trimmed V and J ends, which lost 0 bases and 2 bases, there was a span of 13 bases. This CDR3 contains 16 residues. Germline V gives CDR1 SGDLS, CDR2 YYNGEE. CDR3 coding DNA: TGTGCCAGCAGCGTAGATGGCCAGGCCAACACAGATACGCAGTATTTT. Its protein product is CASSVDGQANTDTQYF.

The rearrangement uses TRBV28 and TRBJ2-1, with D perhaps matching TRBD1 (5 bases). Germline-derived CDR1 and CDR2 are MDHEN and SYDVKM. The V and J ends lost 10 bases and 5 bases respectively, with 15 bases between them. The CDR3 totals 13 residues. The CDR3 DNA follows: TGTGCCACCCGACAGCCGGGCGACAATGAGCAGTTCTTC. Protein sequence: CATRQPGDNEQFF.

The chain is built from TRBV9 and TRBJ1-5; no clear D gene. V lost 3 bases, J lost 5 bases, and 9 bases lay in between. This CDR3 has 13 amino acids. Germline values: CDR1 SGDLS, CDR2 YYNGEE. The CDR3 DNA is TGTGCCAGCAGCGCCCATCAGGATCAGCCCCAGCATTTT. This encodes CASSAHQDQPQHF.

The rearrangement joins TRBV27 to TRBJ2-7; D possibly corresponds to TRBD1 (5 bases). The CDR3 is 15 residues long. V was clipped by 1 base and J by 3 bases, with 13 bases between them. Germline values: CDR1 MNHEY, CDR2 SMNVEV (reference sequence). The CDR3 here is CASSLYQGRSYEQYF. The CDR3 DNA sequence: TGTGCCAGCAGTTTATATCAGGGCAGAAGCTACGAGCAGTACTTC.

J is TRBJ2-7 and V is TRBV2; D is unresolved. The V gene's germline CDR1 is SNHLY and CDR2 FYNNEI. CDR3 length equals 11 residues. The V end was cut by 6 bases, the J end by 5 bases, with 8 bases between. CDR3 DNA: TGTGCCAGCAGCGGAAGAGACGAGCAGTACGTC. Its translation is CASSGRDEQYV.

In DNA form, the CDR3 reads TGTGCCAGCAGCGTAGGAGTCAAGGGTCCCTACGAGCAGTACTTC. Translation gives CASSVGVKGPYEQYF. V and J are TRBV9 and TRBJ2-7, with D hard to call. Trimming removed 0 bases from V and 2 bases from J, with 12 bases in between. This CDR3 spans 15 amino acids. The germline gives CDR1 SGDLS, CDR2 YYNGEE.

V and J are TRBV6-5 and TRBJ2-7, with 10 bases lining up with TRBD2. The J segment lost 3 bases and the V segment lost 0 bases, leaving 5 bases of the junction unmatched. Per the germline V gene, CDR1 is MNHEY and CDR2 is SVGAGI. The CDR3 covers 16 residues. In DNA, the CDR3 is TGTGCCAGCAGTTACTCTCTAGCGGGAGTCGGCTACGAGCAGTACGTC. Its protein product is CASSYSLAGVGYEQYV.

V and J are TRBV3-1 and TRBJ2-1; maybe TRBD1 (6 bases). Per germline, CDR1 LGHDT and CDR2 YNNKEL (reference sequence). This CDR3 contains 14 residues. Between the trimmed V and J ends, which lost 10 bases and 0 bases, there was a span of 13 bases. CDR3 loop: CAIRDTSSYNEQFF. The CDR3 DNA reads TGTGCCATTCGGGACACAAGCTCCTACAATGAGCAGTTCTTC.